Listed here are 15 T cell receptor beta chains from one sample, sequenced in a study of vaccination effects on CD4 cells after COVID-19. No cognate antigen is known for these TCRs. Before sequencing, viral peptide pools were used by the ViraFEST assay to expand antigen-specific CD4+ T cells. Culturing for roughly 9 days preceded CD4+ T cell isolation. Convalescent patients had PCR-confirmed SARS-CoV-2 infection between March and December 2020. Profiled with immunoSEQ multiplex PCR; TCRdb holds only in-frame clones, not every one. The data contain 20,000 to 30,000 clones, 77% of them singletons. Specimen: CD4+ T cells from PBMCs cultured with HCoV-NL63 spike peptides, collected before COVID-19 vaccination. These receptors were taken from a human donor who had a prior SARS-CoV-2 infection.

The chain has TRBV6-4 and TRBJ1-6; D may be TRBD1 (5 bases). The CDR3 extends over 15 amino acids. From germline, CDR1 is MRHNA and CDR2 SNTAGT. Trimming shortened V by 6 bases and J by 0 bases, and 9 bases separated the two germline ends. The CDR3 sequence: CASRAGSSYNSPLHF. CDR3 sequence (DNA): TGTGCCAGCAGAGCAGGGAGCTCCTATAATTCACCCCTCCACTTT.

This chain joins TRBV4-2 and TRBJ2-3, with a possible D match to TRBD2 (7 bases). The CDR3 has 17 residues. Germline-derived CDR1 and CDR2 are LGHNA and YNFKEQ. V was clipped by 0 bases and J by 5 bases, with 18 bases between them. The CDR3 loop is CASSQESGGRGGDTQYF. The CDR3 DNA reads as TGTGCCAGCAGCCAAGAGAGTGGCGGGAGAGGGGGAGATACGCAGTATTTT.

This clone was seen once. The rearrangement uses TRBV7-3 and TRBJ2-1; D is perhaps TRBD1 or TRBD2 (6 bases each). This CDR3 comprises 15 residues. Germline assignment: CDR1 SGHTA and CDR2 FQGTGA. Trimming took 5 bases from V and 4 from J, leaving 15 bases between them. This CDR3 is CASSPLGGTYNEQFF. As DNA, the CDR3 is TGTGCCAGCAGCCCATTGGGGGGCACGTACAATGAGCAGTTCTTC.

This clone was recorded once. The chain links TRBV10-3 to TRBJ1-2; 9 nucleotides match TRBD1. The trim removed 6 bases at V and 1 base at J, leaving 6 bases unmatched. Germline V CDR1 and CDR2: ENHRY, SYGVKD. This CDR3 comprises 15 residues. The CDR3 reads CAISRTGDSNYGYTF. CDR3 nucleotides: TGTGCCATCAGCAGGACAGGGGACAGTAACTATGGCTACACCTTC.

The rearrangement joins TRBV7-2 to TRBJ1-5, with a weak D call TRBD1 (5 bases). Germline V gene sequence: CDR1 SGHTA, CDR2 FQGNSA. V lost 1 base and J 7 bases, leaving 14 bases between the germline ends. This CDR3 has 15 amino acids. In nucleotides, the CDR3 is TGTGCCAGCAGCTTAGTGGCAGGGCTAGACCAGCCCCAGCATTTT. Its protein is CASSLVAGLDQPQHF.

In DNA, the CDR3 is TGTGCCAGCAGCTTACAGTCATCCGGACTAGCGGGGGGTGGGGCCTACAATGAGCAGTTCTTC. Translating gives CASSLQSSGLAGGGAYNEQFF. V usage is TRBV7-3 and J usage is TRBJ2-1, with TRBD2 identical over 14 bases. The CDR3 loop spans 21 amino acids. Germline V gene lookup returns CDR1 SGHTA and CDR2 FQGTGA. V lost 2 bases to trimming and J lost 2 bases; unmatched junction nucleotides: 14.

The chain couples TRBV20-1 to TRBJ2-7; the D is unclear. Germline V CDR1 and CDR2: DFQATT, SNEGSKA (reference sequence). The V gene lost 5 bases and the J gene lost 3 bases, with 8 bases spanning the gap. The CDR3 is 11 amino acids. The CDR3 DNA follows: TGCAGTGCTTATGGGGACTACGAGCAGTACTTC. It translates to CSAYGDYEQYF.

J is TRBJ2-4 and V is TRBV5-6; 8 positions agree with TRBD1. Germline V gives CDR1 SGHDT, CDR2 YYEEEE. V trimming: 1 base; J trimming: 8 bases; junction bases outside the gene matches: 5. The CDR3 is 14 residues long. The CDR3 DNA reads TGTGCCAGCAGCTTGAATCAGGGGGCCCACATTCAGTACTTC. Amino acids: CASSLNQGAHIQYF.

This clone was counted a single time. This chain connects TRBV24-1 to TRBJ2-5, with 12 bases aligning to TRBD1. The CDR3 sequence is 15 residues long. V shed 5 bases, J shed 4 bases, and the junction held 4 bases outside the gene matches. In germline, CDR1 is KGHDR, CDR2 SFDVKD. The CDR3 loop is CATSGGQGARETQYF. CDR3 DNA sequence: TGTGCCACCAGTGGGGGACAGGGGGCTCGAGAGACCCAGTACTTC.

This clone was seen only once. This rearrangement joins TRBV5-4 to TRBJ2-5; D may be TRBD1 or TRBD2 (5 bases each). Between the trimmed V and J ends, which lost 1 base and 1 base, there was a span of 11 bases. The CDR3 contains 15 residues. In germline, CDR1 is SGHNT, CDR2 YYREEE (reference sequence). The DNA for the CDR3 is TGTGCCAGCAGCTTGTACGCCGGGACCCAAGAGACCCAGTACTTC. Amino acids: CASSLYAGTQETQYF.

This sequence joins TRBV18 and TRBJ2-5; TRBD1 aligns across 9 bases. Trimming cost V 2 bases and J 5 bases; bases outside gene matches: 12. This CDR3 comprises 17 residues. Germline CDR1 and CDR2: KGHSH and LQKENI. The CDR3 loop is CASSPRETGGFDETQYF. In nucleotides, the CDR3 is TGTGCCAGCTCACCAAGAGAGACAGGGGGGTTCGACGAGACCCAGTACTTC.

The chain is built from TRBV2 and TRBJ1-6; D remains ambiguous. V lost 11 bases to trimming and J lost 5 bases, with 19 bases between them. The CDR3 totals 15 residues. The germline gives CDR1 SNHLY, CDR2 FYNNEI. The CDR3 sequence: CAWRRLSNNNSPLHF. In DNA, the CDR3 is TGTGCCTGGCGCCGTCTCTCGAATAATAATTCACCCCTCCACTTT. The full variable domain, in which reference TRBV2 and TRBJ1-6 provide the parts outside the CDR3, is EPEVTQTPSHQVTQMGQEVILRCVPISNHLYFYWYRQILGQKVEFLVSFYNNEISEKSEIFDDQFSVERPDGSNFTLKIRSTKLEDSAMYFCAWRRLSNNNSPLHFGNGTRLTVT.

The chain combines TRBV11-3 with TRBJ2-5; TRBD1 agrees at 8 bases. Trimming took 5 bases from V and 5 from J; bases not matched to a gene: 10. Germline CDR1 SGHNT, CDR2 YENEEA. The CDR3 runs 15 residues. The CDR3 bases are TGTGCCAGCAGCCACCGGACAGGGAGCCGTGAGACCCAGTACTTC. It encodes CASSHRTGSRETQYF.

V is TRBV5-5 and J is TRBJ2-3; tentatively, D is TRBD1 (7 bases). Germline V gives CDR1 SGHKS, CDR2 YYEKEE (reference sequence). The ends were cut back, 3 bases at V and 4 bases at J, with 21 bases in the middle. The CDR3 extends over 17 amino acids. CDR3 in amino acids: CASSSGGRGLVADTQYF. The DNA of the CDR3 is TGTGCCAGCAGCTCCGGGGGTAGGGGGCTGGTTGCAGATACGCAGTATTTT. Full variable domain (missing parts from reference TRBV5-5 and TRBJ2-3): DAGVTQSPTHLIKTRGQQVTLRCSPISGHKSVSWYQQVLGQGPQFIFQYYEKEERGRGNFPDRFSARQFPNYSSELNVNALLLGDSALYLCASSSGGRGLVADTQYFGPGTRLTVL.

The chain recombines TRBV7-8 with TRBJ2-1; tentative D call: TRBD2 (6 bases). The CDR3 sequence is 16 residues long. V was trimmed by 5 bases and J by 10 bases, leaving 24 bases between them. Germline V gene data show CDR1 as SGHVS and CDR2 as FQNEAQ. CDR3 coding DNA: TGTGCCAGCAGCGGCCGGGCGCGGGGTATGACTTTAGAGCAGTTCTTC. Translated: CASSGRARGMTLEQFF. The full variable domain, in which reference TRBV7-8 and TRBJ2-1 provide the parts outside the CDR3, is GAGVSQSPRYKVAKRGQDVALRCDPISGHVSLFWYQQALGQGPEFLTYFQNEAQLDKSGLPSDRFFAERPEGSVSTLKIQRTQQEDSAVYLCASSGRARGMTLEQFFGPGTRLTVL.